This TCR beta chain was observed in a study of blood T cell repertoires in COVID-19. The wider study: The cDNA or gDNA used as material had been derived from T cells, B-cell-depleted T cells, or PBMCs.

The J segment lost 5 bases and the V segment lost 2 bases, leaving 5 bases of the junction unmatched. Per the germline V gene, CDR1 is GTSNPN and CDR2 is SVGIG (reference sequence). The length of the CDR3 is 16 residues. Repertoires were generated with immunoSEQ multiplex PCR, while TCRdb's copy carries only in-frame clones and drops some. This sample carries roughly 81,000 clones, about 85% of them seen once, and the ten largest clones take just over 3%. The specimen was peripheral blood. This receptor was identified in a woman of 80 years or more with COVID-19, enrolled during active disease. V is TRBV30 and J is TRBJ2-4, with 14 bases aligning to TRBD2. The CDR3 DNA sequence: TGTGCCTGGAGTCGACTAGCGGGGGGGAAACAAAACATTCAGTACTTC. Translating it yields CAWSRLAGGKQNIQYF.